Sample share makes the clone carrying this T cell receptor beta chain medium-sized. Its antigen is undetermined. These data originate in a study of breast tumors, draining lymph nodes, adjacent tissues. Study conclusions and caveats: Luminal-like breast cancer showed significantly greater tumor-nontumor repertoire similarity than basal-like breast cancer did. Tumor T cell lymph node origin was a supported hypothesis, not proven. Tumor repertoires ranked between lymph nodes and nontumor tissue in diversity, with V and J gene preferences.

In TCRdb, the multiplex PCR reads were re-called with MiXCR into one record per CDR3 protein. The sample records 21,000 or so distinct CDR3 sequences, around 41% being singletons. Trimming took 1 base from V and 4 from J; bases not matched to a gene: 12. This CDR3 contains 19 residues. Germline-derived CDR1 and CDR2 are KGHDR and SFDVKD. The rearrangement joins TRBV24-1 to TRBJ2-3, with 11 bases matching TRBD2. Source material: breast tumor tissue. The clonotype originates from a female donor with breast cancer. Some clones in this sample may be carry-over from other donors' samples. CDR3 in amino acids: CATSDFGTSGSGSADTQYF. Here the CDR3 DNA reads TGTGCCACCAGTGATTTCGGAACTAGCGGGAGCGGGAGCGCAGATACGCAGTATTTT.